Included here is one T cell receptor (beta chain) sequence, with context. J gave up 7 bases and V 6 bases, and 11 bases lay outside the gene matches. Germline V lookup: CDR1 MDHEN, CDR2 SYDVKM. This CDR3 is built from 15 residues. Using immunoSEQ multiplex PCR, the repertoire was profiled, and TCRdb retains in-frame clones only, with some absent. The sample includes 270,000 or so clones, around 83% of them seen just once. Participants were placed into cohorts based on the clinical history they reported. Before they entered the study, exposed participants had met a COVID-19 case within 2 weeks. This record comes from a study of blood T cell repertoires in COVID-19. Study-wide context: From the United States, Italy and Spain came samples of acute and convalescent COVID-19. In each case, the material was cDNA or gDNA derived from T cells, B-cell-depleted T cells, or PBMCs.

The genes are TRBV28 and TRBJ2-1; TRBD2 matches at 8 bases. The sample taken for sequencing was PBMCs or T cells enriched from blood (not recorded which). This receptor was obtained from a woman aged 45-65 years who had been exposed to COVID-19. CDR3 amino acids: CASSSAGAELNEQFF. In DNA form, the CDR3 reads TGTGCCAGCAGCTCAGCGGGGGCCGAGTTGAATGAGCAGTTCTTC.